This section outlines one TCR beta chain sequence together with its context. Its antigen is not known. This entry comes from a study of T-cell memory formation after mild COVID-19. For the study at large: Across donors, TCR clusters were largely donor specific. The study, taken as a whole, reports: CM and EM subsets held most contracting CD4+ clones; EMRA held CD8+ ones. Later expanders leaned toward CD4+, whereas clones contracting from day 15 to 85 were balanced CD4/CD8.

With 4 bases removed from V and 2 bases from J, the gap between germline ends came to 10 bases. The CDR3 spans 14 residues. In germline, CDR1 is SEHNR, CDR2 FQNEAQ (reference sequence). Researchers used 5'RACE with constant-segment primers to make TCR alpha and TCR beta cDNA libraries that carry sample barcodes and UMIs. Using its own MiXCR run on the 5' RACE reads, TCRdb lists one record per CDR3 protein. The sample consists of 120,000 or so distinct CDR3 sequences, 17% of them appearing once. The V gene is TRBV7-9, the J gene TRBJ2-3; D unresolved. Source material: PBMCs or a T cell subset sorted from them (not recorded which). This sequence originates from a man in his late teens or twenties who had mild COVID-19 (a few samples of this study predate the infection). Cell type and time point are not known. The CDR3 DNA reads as TGTGCCAGCAGCTCCGGGTTAAACACAGATACGCAGTATTTT. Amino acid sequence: CASSSGLNTDTQYF. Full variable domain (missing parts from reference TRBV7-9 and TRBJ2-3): DTGVSQNPRHKITKRGQNVTFRCDPISEHNRLYWYRQTLGQGPEFLTYFQNEAQLEKSRLLSDRFSAERPKGSFSTLEIQRTEQGDSAMYLCASSSGLNTDTQYFGPGTRLTVL.